Many counts were recorded for the clone carrying this T cell receptor (beta chain). Its specificity is unknown. This sample was included in a study of regulatory T cells in long-lasting Graves disease. General study results and limits: Limited sample numbers may have lowered accuracy. The analysis examined peripheral blood only and excluded thyroid tissue.

Time point here: newly diagnosed GD, antithyroid drugs for less than 3 months. PBMC RNA was the source of the TCR library. Building the TCR beta libraries relied on iRepertoire HTBI primers, and CDR3 regions underwent Arm-PCR. TCRdb called the multiplex PCR reads again in MiXCR, with one record for every CDR3 protein. Seen here are over 500,000 distinct CDR3 sequences, 15% to 20% observed once, and the top ten hold around 19%. These same records also appear under a second study, on T cells in Graves' hyperthyroidism and ophthalmopathy. Per that paper: When the TCR CDR3 underwent first-round RT-PCR, the HTBI primer set was used.

The input for sequencing was peripheral blood mononuclear cells (PBMCs), taken at new diagnosis, from a patient treated with antithyroid drugs. The clonotype comes from a woman between 25 and 40 years old with Graves disease.

The DNA of the CDR3 is TGTGCCAGCAGAGTGACAGGCTCCAAAAACATTCAGTACTTC. Translation gives CASRVTGSKNIQYF. The rearrangement links TRBV2 to TRBJ2-4; weak D call: TRBD1 (6 bases). The CDR3 sequence is 14 residues long. Per germline, CDR1 SNHLY and CDR2 FYNNEI. V lost 6 bases and J 2 bases, leaving 11 bases between the germline ends.